A single sample is the source of the 25 T cell receptor beta chains below, sequenced in a study of cytomegalovirus exposure and HLA in healthy donors (dated by TCRdb to 2015 to 2018). Receptor amplification or capture employed the immunoSEQ multiplex PCR assay. TCRdb stores this immuneACCESS table with in-frame sequences only. Part of the clones is absent; in the studies checked, under half of the shortfall reflects unresolved V genes, and no reason is known for the rest. This sample comprises 300,000 to 400,000 clones, approximately 88% of them detected only once. The ten largest clonotypes hold approximately 0.9% of the sample. Sequencing was performed on PBMCs. Source of these receptors: a young man in good health and CMV-seronegative.

This rearrangement joins TRBV6-1 to TRBJ1-1, with 10 bases aligning to TRBD1. Germline V gene lookup returns CDR1 MNHNS and CDR2 SASEGT. There are 14 residues in the CDR3. V lost 8 bases and J lost 3; bases outside the gene matches: 6. The CDR3 DNA reads TGTGCCAGCGGGAAGACAGGGGGCTACACTGAAGCTTTCTTT. Translation: CASGKTGGYTEAFF.

The J gene is TRBJ1-5, the V gene TRBV9; the match to TRBD1 covers 9 bases. J was trimmed by 5 bases and V by 4 bases; bases with no gene match: 4. This CDR3 comprises 14 residues. The germline CDR1 and CDR2 sequences are SGDLS and YYNGEE. The CDR3 region has the DNA TGTGCCAGCAGCATACAGGGGGCATATCAGCCCCAGCATTTT. Translation gives CASSIQGAYQPQHF.

A few counts support this clone. This chain uses TRBV5-6 with TRBJ1-6, with TRBD1 matching over 7 bases. Germline V lookup: CDR1 SGHDT, CDR2 YYEEEE. The CDR3 contains 12 residues. J gave up 9 bases and V 3 bases, and 0 bases lay outside the gene matches. The CDR3 DNA is TGTGCCAGCAGCTCAGGGGGTTCACCCCTCCACTTT. Translation gives CASSSGGSPLHF.

The CDR3 DNA is TGTGCCAGCAGTGAAGGGTCCCTGGCCACTGAAGCTTTCTTT. Encoded protein: CASSEGSLATEAFF. The V call is TRBV2, the J call TRBJ1-1; D is ambiguous. The germline V and J ends were trimmed by 1 base and 4 bases, with 10 bases remaining between them. Germline lookup yields CDR1 SNHLY and CDR2 FYNNEI. The CDR3 totals 14 residues.

The chain joins TRBV6-1 to TRBJ1-2, with D unresolved. The germline gives CDR1 MNHNS, CDR2 SASEGT. The CDR3 is 10 residues long. With 11 bases removed from V and 3 bases from J, the gap between germline ends came to 7 bases. CDR3 loop: CAGGDYGYTF. The CDR3 DNA follows: TGTGCCGGAGGAGACTATGGCTACACCTTC.

This clone was counted only a few times. This chain joins TRBV7-9 and TRBJ2-7; D not certain. Trimming left V 5 bases short and J 5 bases short, with 7 bases between. The CDR3 extends over 11 amino acids. Germline-derived CDR1 and CDR2 are SEHNR and FQNEAQ (reference sequence). DNA of the CDR3: TGTGCCAGCAGCCGCGGCGACGAGCAGTACTTC. As protein: CASSRGDEQYF. The full variable domain, rest sourced from reference TRBV7-9 and TRBJ2-7, is DTGVSQNPRHKITKRGQNVTFRCDPISEHNRLYWYRQTLGQGPEFLTYFQNEAQLEKSRLLSDRFSAERPKGSFSTLEIQRTEQGDSAMYLCASSRGDEQYFGPGTRLTVT.

V is TRBV15 and J is TRBJ1-4, with TRBD1 identical over 7 bases. Losses at the gene ends were 5 bases for V and 7 bases for J; bases not matched to a gene: 4. This CDR3 region has 13 residues. CDR1 is LNHNV and CDR2 is YYDKDF in the germline V gene (reference sequence). As DNA, the CDR3 is TGTGCCACCAGCGGCGACAGGGCTGAAAAACTGTTTTTT. Translation gives CATSGDRAEKLFF.

The chain carries TRBV6-6 and TRBJ2-3, with 7 bases identical to TRBD2. After removal of 6 bases from V and 6 bases from J, the junction contained 15 bases not matched to a gene. CDR3 length: 16 amino acids. CDR1 and CDR2 from the germline V gene are MNHNY and SVGAGI (reference sequence). The CDR3 region is CASSLPLAAGSDTQYF. The CDR3 bases are TGTGCCAGCAGCCTTCCCCTAGCGGCGGGGAGTGATACGCAGTATTTT.

This chain joins TRBV11-3 and TRBJ2-1, with 10 bases identical to TRBD2. Germline lookup yields CDR1 SGHNT and CDR2 YENEEA. The CDR3 is made up of 14 amino acids. V lost 8 bases to trimming and J lost 4 bases; unmatched junction nucleotides: 5. As DNA, the CDR3 is TGTGCCAGCTCACGGACTAGCGGTTACAATGAGCAGTTCTTC. Translated, it gives CASSRTSGYNEQFF.

The V call is TRBV5-1, the J call TRBJ2-3; 9 positions match TRBD1. CDR3 length equals 15 residues. Per the germline V gene, CDR1 is SGHRS and CDR2 is YFSETQ. J gave up 4 bases and V 4 bases, and 7 bases lay outside the gene matches. The CDR3 DNA sequence: TGCGCCAGCAGCCTCCGGGACAGGGAGGCAGATACGCAGTATTTT. Translating gives CASSLRDREADTQYF.

CDR3 region: CASSQDRAEQYF. The CDR3 DNA sequence: TGTGCCAGCAGCCAGGACAGGGCCGAGCAGTACTTC. This chain connects TRBV5-8 to TRBJ2-7, with 8 bases aligning to TRBD1. The CDR3 totals 12 residues. V was pared by 4 bases and J by 6 bases, with 3 bases of the junction left unmatched. Per germline, CDR1 SGHTS and CDR2 YDEGEE.

The chain uses TRBV5-1 and TRBJ2-3; D is perhaps TRBD2 (6 bases). The CDR3 loop spans 15 amino acids. V lost 0 bases and J lost 3, with 11 bases in between. Per germline, CDR1 SGHRS and CDR2 YFSETQ. The CDR3 reads CASSLVSLATDTQYF. CDR3 bases: TGCGCCAGCAGCTTGGTTTCGCTAGCGACAGATACGCAGTATTTT.

The CDR3 loop is CASSSQMLLTGKAEAFF. Here the CDR3 DNA reads TGTGCCAGCAGTTCACAGATGTTACTAACAGGGAAGGCTGAAGCTTTCTTT. The V call is TRBV27, the J call TRBJ1-1; D is perhaps TRBD1 (6 bases). Deletions cut 4 bases from V and 6 bases from J, with 24 bases between. Germline V gene lookup returns CDR1 MNHEY and CDR2 SMNVEV (reference sequence). The CDR3 sequence is 17 residues long.

This chain joins TRBV30 and TRBJ2-7, with D perhaps TRBD2 (6 bases). Germline V gene data show CDR1 as GTSNPN and CDR2 as SVGIG (reference sequence). Trimming removed 3 bases from V and 3 bases from J, with 12 bases in between. CDR3 size: 13 residues. Here the CDR3 reads CAWRAGQFYEQYF. CDR3 nucleotides: TGTGCCTGGAGGGCGGGGCAATTCTACGAGCAGTACTTC.

The rearrangement links TRBV5-1 to TRBJ2-5; possibly TRBD2 for D (5 bases). V gave up 4 bases and J gave up 1 base, with 8 bases separating them. The CDR3 contains 13 residues. CDR1 SGHRS and CDR2 YFSETQ come from the germline V gene. The CDR3 sequence is CASSPGVQETQYF. The CDR3 region has the DNA TGCGCCAGCAGCCCCGGGGTCCAAGAGACCCAGTACTTC.

This clone was recorded a few times. V gene TRBV6-5 combines with J gene TRBJ2-7; 8 nucleotides match TRBD1. Germline CDR1 MNHEY, CDR2 SVGAGI. The V gene end was trimmed by 6 bases and the J gene end by 5 bases; junction bases not matched to a gene: 0. CDR3 length: 11 residues. The CDR3 bases are TGTGCCAGCAGGACAGGGGACGAGCAGTACTTC. Amino acid sequence: CASRTGDEQYF.

The chain links TRBV7-2 to TRBJ1-5, with no clear D. V lost 1 base, J lost 2 bases, and 12 bases lay in between. Germline CDR1 reads SGHTA; CDR2 reads FQGNSA. The CDR3 extends over 16 amino acids. CDR3 sequence: CASSLESPGRNQPQHF. The CDR3 nucleotides are TGTGCCAGCAGCTTAGAGTCCCCGGGTCGCAATCAGCCCCAGCATTTT.

The chain employs TRBV5-6 and TRBJ2-4; 10 bases are shared with TRBD1. Germline values: CDR1 SGHDT, CDR2 YYEEEE. The V and J ends lost 1 base and 8 bases, in that order; junction bases with no gene match: 9. The CDR3 loop spans 16 amino acids. CDR3 DNA sequence: TGTGCCAGCAGCTTGCACGTAACCGGACAGGGGGACATTCAGTACTTC. This sequence encodes CASSLHVTGQGDIQYF.

V and J are TRBV9 and TRBJ2-7, with TRBD1 matching over 9 bases. The trim removed 3 bases at V and 5 bases at J, leaving 6 bases unmatched. CDR1 and CDR2 from the germline V gene are SGDLS and YYNGEE. The CDR3 consists of 14 residues. The CDR3 sequence is CASSGGQGSDEQYF. DNA of the CDR3: TGTGCCAGCAGCGGGGGACAGGGAAGTGACGAGCAGTACTTC.

The V and J genes are TRBV27 and TRBJ1-1; a possible D gene is TRBD1 (5 bases). Germline CDR1 reads MNHEY; CDR2 reads SMNVEV (reference sequence). CDR3 size: 14 residues. V lost 9 bases and J 3 bases, leaving 17 bases between the germline ends. The CDR3 here is CASLVLGQDTEAFF. CDR3 nucleotides: TGTGCCAGTCTAGTTTTAGGACAAGACACTGAAGCTTTCTTT.

V usage is TRBV19 and J usage is TRBJ2-3; possibly TRBD1 for D (5 bases). V lost 3 bases to trimming and J lost 0 bases, with 13 bases between them. CDR1 is LNHDA, CDR2 SQIVND, per germline (reference sequence). CDR3 length: 16 amino acids. The DNA of the CDR3 is TGTGCCAGTAGTATCGGTGTCAGGGATAGCACAGATACGCAGTATTTT. Translation: CASSIGVRDSTDTQYF.

The J gene is TRBJ2-5, the V gene TRBV18; no clear D. The V gene's germline CDR1 is KGHSH and CDR2 LQKENI. CDR3 length equals 12 residues. Trimming pared 3 bases from V and 1 base from J, leaving 3 bases between. DNA of the CDR3: TGTGCCAGCTCACCCGGCCAAGAGACCCAGTACTTC. Translated, it gives CASSPGQETQYF. Full variable domain (remainder filled in from reference TRBV18 and TRBJ2-5): NAGVMQNPRHLVRRRGQEARLRCSPMKGHSHVYWYRQLPEEGLKFMVYLQKENIIDESGMPKERFSAEFPKEGPSILRIQQVVRGDSAAYFCASSPGQETQYFGPGTRLLVL.

The chain couples TRBV6-5 to TRBJ1-2, with 7 bases that match TRBD1. With 5 bases clipped from V and 8 bases from J, the junction kept 8 bases outside the gene matches. The germline V gene encodes CDR1 MNHEY and CDR2 SVGAGI. The CDR3 runs 13 residues. The CDR3, as DNA: TGTGCCAGCAGTGAGACAGGGTTGAGGGGCTACACCTTC. Amino acids: CASSETGLRGYTF.

J is TRBJ1-2 and V is TRBV7-9; unclear D gene. The CDR3 covers 14 residues. The V gene lost 1 base and the J gene lost 6 bases, with 12 bases spanning the gap. Germline V gives CDR1 SEHNR, CDR2 FQNEAQ (reference sequence). DNA for the CDR3: TGTGCCAGCAGCTTAGAGAGGATAAACCATGGCTACACCTTC. It codes for CASSLERINHGYTF.

CDR3 sequence reads: CASSFGQGNYGYTF. The CDR3, as DNA: TGTGCCAGCAGCTTCGGACAGGGGAACTATGGCTACACCTTC. The chain carries TRBV5-5 and TRBJ1-2; TRBD1 agrees at 9 bases. The CDR3 is 14 amino acids. Trimming removed 2 bases from V and 2 bases from J; junction bases left unmatched: 1. The germline V gene encodes CDR1 SGHKS and CDR2 YYEKEE (reference sequence).